Listed below are T cell receptor beta chains from one sample, sequenced in a study of CD4 T cells in relation to SARS-CoV-2 and coronaviruses. Only in-frame clones appear in the TCRdb table, and some are missing; sequencing was by immunoSEQ multiplex PCR. The sample lists some 14,000 clones, about 73% seen once, with around 19% in the top ten. Antigens of these TCRs are unknown. The specimen was CD4+ T cells from PBMCs, cultured in vitro. Source of these receptors: a human donor in good health. Each CDR3 is given with its conserved first and last residue. D genes are given only for firm matches. A row's size may be missing; if present it is once, few, many or a size class.

v_call,j_call,clone_size,cdr3_length,d_call,cdr3_nt,cdr3_aa
TRBV9,TRBJ2-7,few,14,TRBD1,TGTGCCAGCAGCGTAGTTCCAGGGGGCGACGAGCAGTACTTC,CASSVVPGGDEQYF
TRBV24-1,TRBJ2-7,.,11,TRBD2,TGTGCCACCAGTGGGGGGGGAGAGCAGTACTTC,CATSGGGEQYF
TRBV29-1,TRBJ2-1,.,12,TRBD2,TGCAGCGTCTATAGCGGGAGCAAGGAGCAGTTCTTC,CSVYSGSKEQFF
TRBV6-1,TRBJ1-5,once,12,.,TGTGCCAGCAGTGAGTTTCCTCAGCCCCAGCATTTT,CASSEFPQPQHF
TRBV12-3/TRBV12-4,TRBJ2-7,.,13,.,TGTGCCAGCAGTTTAGATCGTCCCTACGAGCAGTACTTC,CASSLDRPYEQYF
TRBV28,TRBJ1-1,.,14,.,TGTGCCAGCAATCCCAGGGCCATGAACACTGAAGCTTTCTTT,CASNPRAMNTEAFF
TRBV4-1,TRBJ2-1,.,17,.,TGCGCCAGCAGGAACCCGATCGGCCTAGCAAGGGCTAGTGAGCAGTTCTTC,CASRNPIGLARASEQFF
TRBV6-1,TRBJ2-5,once,18,TRBD1,TGTGCCAGCAGTGGACATACTAGGGGGCGCGCGGATATAGAGACCCAGTACTTC,CASSGHTRGRADIETQYF
TRBV28,TRBJ1-6,few,12,.,TGTGCCAGCAACGTGGTATATTCACCCCTCCACTTT,CASNVVYSPLHF
TRBV4-1,TRBJ2-1,.,17,.,TGCGCCAGCAGCCAAGTCCTAACCGGGAGTGCGGTCTATGAGCAGTTCTTC,CASSQVLTGSAVYEQFF
TRBV28,TRBJ2-7,once,15,TRBD2,TGTGCCAGCAGTTTACCACTAGCGGATACGGGAGAGCAGTACTTC,CASSLPLADTGEQYF
TRBV10-3,TRBJ1-2,.,14,TRBD1,TGTGCCATCAGTGAGTCCGGGACAGGGTATGGCTACACCTTC,CAISESGTGYGYTF